These 15 T cell receptor beta chains were sequenced from one sample in a study of shared clonotypes between healthy human individuals. As defined, naive CD8 cells were CD45RO-negative and positively selected for CCR7, with terminally differentiated effector memory CD45RA+ cells excluded. Assay: immunoSEQ multiplex PCR; the TCRdb copy retains only in-frame clones and omits some. Among around 1.9 million clones listed, about 93% were seen once. The sequenced sample was naive CD8+ T cells from PBMCs. The receptors originated from a young man in good health. Some clones in this sample may be carry-over from other donors' samples.

Only one count was recorded for this clone. The V call is TRBV18, the J call TRBJ2-3; the match to TRBD2 covers 7 bases. Trimming took 0 bases from V and 2 from J; bases not matched to a gene: 8. This CDR3 spans 17 amino acids. Germline V CDR1 and CDR2: KGHSH, LQKENI. CDR3 protein: CASSPPYRLAVTDTQYF. The CDR3 nucleotides read TGTGCCAGCTCACCACCGTATAGGCTAGCGGTCACAGATACGCAGTATTTT.

The chain recombines TRBV5-1 with TRBJ1-1; TRBD1 might be the D (5 bases). The CDR3 runs 13 residues. CDR1 and CDR2 (germline): SGHRS, YFSETQ. The V and J ends lost 1 base and 4 bases respectively, with 8 bases between them. CDR3 DNA: TGCGCCAGCAGCTTGCCCGGGGGCACTGAAGCTTTCTTT. The encoded protein is CASSLPGGTEAFF.

The chain joins TRBV28 to TRBJ1-5; the match to TRBD1 covers 7 bases. The CDR3 loop spans 14 amino acids. CDR1 MDHEN and CDR2 SYDVKM come from the germline V gene. V gave up 6 bases and J gave up 7 bases; unmatched junction bases: 9. The CDR3 nucleotides are TGTGCCAGCAGCTCTGACAGGGCGGGCCAGCCCCAGCATTTT. This gives the protein CASSSDRAGQPQHF.

The rearrangement joins TRBV5-1 to TRBJ2-1; D is unresolved. Germline loops: CDR1 SGHRS, CDR2 YFSETQ. Trimming removed 1 base at V and 6 bases at J, with 5 bases between. This CDR3 is built from 12 residues. CDR3 residues: CASSLFFNEQFF. CDR3 sequence (DNA): TGCGCCAGCAGCTTGTTTTTCAATGAGCAGTTCTTC.

V and J are TRBV19 and TRBJ2-7; 10 nucleotides match TRBD2. Germline values: CDR1 LNHDA, CDR2 SQIVND (reference sequence). Germline trimming cut 5 bases from V and 4 bases from J; bases unmatched to any gene: 5. The CDR3 totals 14 residues. This CDR3 is CASSGTSASYEQYF. CDR3 DNA: TGTGCCAGTAGTGGGACTAGCGCTTCGTACGAGCAGTACTTC.

This chain joins TRBV5-1 and TRBJ2-1, with a tentative D call TRBD2 (6 bases). The CDR3 covers 13 residues. Trimming took 3 bases from V and 5 from J, leaving 9 bases between them. The germline V gene encodes CDR1 SGHRS and CDR2 YFSETQ. The CDR3 sequence: CASSSGGNNEQFF. As DNA, the CDR3 is TGCGCCAGCAGCTCCGGGGGAAACAATGAGCAGTTCTTC.

For this clone: A junction boundary mismatches the germline segment, possibly from a read error. V usage is TRBV14 and J usage is TRBJ1-2; D gene uncertain. Germline V lookup: CDR1 SGHDN, CDR2 FVKESK. The CDR3 length is 16 residues. As DNA, the CDR3 is TGTGCCAGCAGTCAAGATGCGTCCTGGCGGGTGGGAGGCTACACCTTC. It codes for CASSQDASWRVGGYTF.

The chain employs TRBV11-2 and TRBJ2-7, with D tentatively TRBD2 (5 bases). The CDR3 loop spans 16 amino acids. V dropped 4 bases and J dropped 2 bases, with 18 bases sitting between them. Germline V gene lookup returns CDR1 SGHAT and CDR2 FQNNGV. CDR3 protein: CASSSRKSGPPYEQYF. The CDR3 coding sequence is TGTGCCAGCAGCTCTCGAAAGAGCGGTCCCCCCTACGAGCAGTACTTC.

This rearrangement joins TRBV27 to TRBJ2-1, with D uncertain. The germline V gene encodes CDR1 MNHEY and CDR2 SMNVEV (reference sequence). CDR3 length: 15 residues. V lost 5 bases to trimming and J lost 0 bases, with 11 bases between them. CDR3 residues: CASSTSVSSYNEQFF. In DNA form, the CDR3 reads TGTGCCAGCAGTACCTCGGTGAGCTCCTACAATGAGCAGTTCTTC.

The chain carries TRBV13 and TRBJ2-3; TRBD1 matches 12 bases. The CDR3 extends over 16 amino acids. Germline V CDR1 and CDR2: PRHDT, FYEKMQ (reference sequence). After removal of 4 bases from V and 1 base from J, the junction contained 3 bases not matched to a gene. The CDR3: CASSWRDRGRTDTQYF. The CDR3 coding sequence is TGTGCCAGCAGCTGGCGGGACAGGGGGCGCACAGATACGCAGTATTTT.

Details on this clone: Lacking the conserved final phenylalanine or tryptophan, this CDR3 likely reflects a read error. The DNA is left out, because the CDR3 cannot be placed on it with certainty; the CDR3 is given as TCRdb lists it. This chain links TRBV7-2 with TRBJ2-7; the table's D call, TRBD2, has no DNA check behind it. Germline assignment: CDR1 SGHTA and CDR2 FQGNSA. The length of the CDR3 is 11 amino acids, counting both ends. CDR3 region: CASGGLAGGQD.

In regard to this clone: Different DNA sequences within this sample yield the same CDR3. The genes are TRBV19 and TRBJ1-1; D might be TRBD1 (5 bases). Germline lookup yields CDR1 LNHDA and CDR2 SQIVND (reference sequence). Trimming removed 9 bases from V and 2 bases from J, with 10 bases in between. This CDR3 has 12 residues. Here the CDR3 reads CASRAGNTEAFF. CDR3 nucleotides: TGTGCCAGCAGGGCAGGAAACACTGAAGCTTTCTTT.

This sequence joins TRBV11-2 and TRBJ1-1; TRBD1 matches 12 bases. Trimming took 5 bases from V and 4 from J; bases not matched to a gene: 5. Per germline, CDR1 SGHAT and CDR2 FQNNGV. The CDR3 totals 15 residues. As DNA, the CDR3 is TGTGCCAGCAGCGCCCGGGACAGGGGGCCCACTGAAGCTTTCTTT. Translated, it gives CASSARDRGPTEAFF.

This clone was observed a few times. V and J are TRBV12-2 and TRBJ1-1. TRBV12-2 is a pseudogene locus. The CDR3 covers 12 residues. DNA for the CDR3: TGTGCAAGTCGACGAACGGCGGGGCTCGCTTTCTTT. This codes for CASRRTAGLAFF.

The chain uses TRBV28 and TRBJ2-5, with TRBD2 matching 8 bases. Germline V gene sequence: CDR1 MDHEN, CDR2 SYDVKM. CDR3 length equals 15 residues. V was pared by 2 bases and J by 5 bases, with 7 bases of the junction left unmatched. CDR3 coding DNA: TGTGCCAGCAGTTTAAGAGCGGGAGAGGTGGAGACCCAGTACTTC. It encodes CASSLRAGEVETQYF.